The source of this T cell receptor beta chain is a study of T-cell reconstitution after alpha-beta-depleted transplantation in children. V shed 0 bases, J shed 4 bases, and the junction held 2 bases outside the gene matches. Germline V lookup: CDR1 SGDLS, CDR2 YYNGEE. There are 16 residues in the CDR3. Preparation of the TCRbeta library used unique molecular identifiers. TCRdb re-analysed the PCR reads in MiXCR, keeping a single row per CDR3 protein. The sample carries around 440,000 distinct CDR3 sequences, roughly a tenth recorded once. This clonotype occurred a few times. This clonotype originated in a child aged 2-15 years with inherited bone marrow failure, due to receive a stem cell transplant. The chain carries TRBV9 and TRBJ2-1, with TRBD2 matching over 12 bases. Material: PBMCs, obtained before TCRalphabeta/CD19-depleted stem cell transplant. The CDR3 loop reads CASSVGLAGVYNEQFF. The CDR3 DNA reads TGTGCCAGCAGCGTAGGACTAGCGGGAGTTTACAATGAGCAGTTCTTC.